Listed below are T cell receptor beta chains from one sample, sequenced in a study of tumor-infiltrating lymphocytes in primary liver carcinoma. Each CDR3 protein is one row after TCRdb ran MiXCR on the multiplex PCR reads. Here the sample spans 300,000 to 400,000 distinct CDR3 sequences, around 60% being singletons. The source material was peripheral blood. These receptors were obtained from a man aged 40-49 years with primary liver carcinoma and hepatitis B virus infection. The CDR3 runs from the conserved cysteine through the conserved F or W.

v_gene | CDR3aa
TRBV6-1 | CASSGPGTVSGNTIYF
TRBV10-3 | CAINPDISASGNTIYF
TRBV12-3/TRBV12-4 | CVSSPPWGGGKPEAFF
TRBV11-2 | CASSYQIRVAGQFYNEQFF
TRBV4-2 | CAISQVALLAVATDTQYF
TRBV18 | CASSPGQGPYEQYF
TRBV4-1 | CARSQDRLAGGYEQYF
TRBV7-9 | CASSPGTRGASTDTQYF
TRBV14 | CASSQSRASPLHF
TRBV6-6 | CASSSPVAPLSSGANVLTF
TRBV11-2 | CTSSWTSGRTDTQYF
TRBV12-3/TRBV12-4 | CASSLVRARGLNEQFF
TRBV12-3/TRBV12-4 | CLSSKREGGDEQFF
TRBV12-3/TRBV12-4 | CASSSSGTGGFYEQYF
TRBV11-2 | CASSLIILAGGGGNEQYF
TRBV25-1 | CASSPAQDNQPQHF
TRBV2 | CASTRSSGNTIYF
TRBV29-1 | CSVEDLGPYRYTF
TRBV29-1 | CSVGWGDETQYF
TRBV11-2 | CASSLRGDSYEKYF
TRBV28 | CATGDREKEKLFF
TRBV28 | CASSRQYYNSPLHF
TRBV6-5 | CASSSSSGRAIDTQYF
TRBV4-1 | CASSQDFVLGDRVTGELFF
TRBV6-5 | CASSSLPGGYIF
TRBV28 | CASSLPGTGRDEQFF
TRBV11-2 | CASGLGGPGELFF
TRBV11-2 | CASSYPGTVTDTQYF
TRBV4-3 | CASSQWGLAGGSSYNEQFF
TRBV5-6 | CASSFRGGSNQPQHF
TRBV14 | CASSQGLGAAETQYF
TRBV6-4 | CASSDVGDRSSGANVLTF
TRBV5-6 | CASSPAGQVYGYTF
TRBV4-2 | CASSARTSGTGYEQYF
TRBV11-2 | CASSSLEDNEEFF
TRBV6-2/TRBV6-3 | CASSYPTGRETYNEQFF
TRBV29-1 | CSVETPNYGYTF